What follows is one T cell receptor (beta chain) and its context. Its antigen is not identified. V lost 3 bases and J lost 7; bases outside the gene matches: 5. CDR3 length: 14 amino acids. Germline values: CDR1 LGHNT, CDR2 FRNRAP. Every sample had some 99,000 of its TCR templates assayed. Profiling relied on immunoSEQ multiplex PCR, and the TCRdb table lists in-frame clones only, not all of them. The sample shows over 100,000 clones, around 93% of them seen only once. This sample is drawn from a study of siplizumab effects on memory and regulatory T cells. Study results and limitations: Unstimulated subsets were the mapping target of only a minor fraction of alloreactive clones. Naive or memory phenotype assignment was not possible for roughly 80-95% of proliferating CD4+ or CD8+ clones. Versus roughly 27% in controls, the mappable alloreactive CD4+ clones averaged approximately 69% Treg-derived with siplizumab.

The clonotype originates from a human donor in good health. This sequence joins TRBV12-5 and TRBJ1-5; 8 nucleotides line up with TRBD1. What was sequenced was non-Treg CD4+ T cells sorted from blood. The CDR3 here is CASGFGQGGQPQHF. CDR3 nucleotides: TGTGCTAGTGGTTTCGGACAGGGTGGCCAGCCCCAGCATTTT.